The 28 T cell receptor beta chains below were found in one sample sequenced in a study of beta chain features in type 1 diabetes. Reverse transcription of all isolated RNA meant that expressed TCRB transcripts were sequenced. Sequencing was performed with immunoSEQ multiplex PCR; in TCRdb, only in-frame clones are kept and a portion is missing. The table lists roughly 500,000 clones, around 30% of them singletons. Sequenced input: naive CD4+ T cells from blood. The receptors were gathered from a man between 18 and 29 years old in good health.

This clone appeared a single time. This chain links TRBV7-2 with TRBJ2-7; 7 nucleotides line up with TRBD2. The ends lost 3 bases at V and 2 bases at J; junction bases unmatched: 7. Germline loops: CDR1 SGHTA, CDR2 FQGNSA. This CDR3 spans 15 amino acids. The CDR3 reads CASSLGSGVPYEQYF. The DNA of the CDR3 is TGTGCCAGCAGCTTGGGAAGCGGGGTCCCCTACGAGCAGTACTTC.

The chain recombines TRBV30 with TRBJ1-2; maybe TRBD1 (5 bases). The CDR3 is made up of 13 amino acids. The V and J ends lost 5 bases and 6 bases respectively, with 16 bases between them. CDR1 and CDR2 from the germline V gene are GTSNPN and SVGIG (reference sequence). The CDR3 DNA reads TGTGCCTGGGAATCATGGGACGGGGATGGCTACACCTTC. It specifies CAWESWDGDGYTF.

This clone was detected once. CDR3 residues: CASSSGWGSYEQYF. The CDR3 DNA follows: TGTGCCAGCAGCTCTGGCTGGGGCTCCTACGAGCAGTACTTC. The V and J genes are TRBV7-2 and TRBJ2-5; D is unresolved. The J call may be faulty, since TRBJ2-7 better matches the DNA end. The germline gives CDR1 SGHTA, CDR2 FQGNSA. This CDR3 is 14 amino acids long.

This chain joins TRBV7-3 and TRBJ2-3, with a possible D match to TRBD2 (6 bases). The CDR3 is 16 residues long. Per germline, CDR1 SGHTA and CDR2 FQGTGA. The V end was cut by 5 bases, the J end by 4 bases, with 19 bases between. The CDR3 here is CASSMQPREFADTQYF. CDR3 sequence (DNA): TGTGCCAGCAGCATGCAGCCTCGGGAGTTCGCAGATACGCAGTATTTT.

This clone occurred once. V usage is TRBV18 and J usage is TRBJ2-4; a possible D gene is TRBD1 (5 bases). Germline CDR1 is KGHSH and CDR2 is LQKENI. The CDR3 consists of 14 residues. Trimming pared 2 bases from V and 13 bases from J, leaving 18 bases between. DNA for the CDR3: TGTGCCAGCTCACCAGACACAGGTCCTAATTCCCAGTACTTC. This codes for CASSPDTGPNSQYF. Based on the CDR3 plus reference TRBV18 and TRBJ2-4, the full variable domain is NAGVMQNPRHLVRRRGQEARLRCSPMKGHSHVYWYRQLPEEGLKFMVYLQKENIIDESGMPKERFSAEFPKEGPSILRIQQVVRGDSAAYFCASSPDTGPNSQYFGAGTRLSVL.

Here the CDR3 reads CAIGWEPGQPNYGYTF. The CDR3, as DNA: TGTGCCATCGGATGGGAGCCGGGACAGCCTAACTATGGCTACACCTTC. The chain links TRBV10-3 to TRBJ1-2, with 7 bases identical to TRBD1. Unmatched junction bases numbered 12, after V lost 8 bases and J lost 0 bases. The germline V gene encodes CDR1 ENHRY and CDR2 SYGVKD. The CDR3 loop spans 16 amino acids.

Only a few counts were recorded for this clone. The chain employs TRBV11-2 and TRBJ2-1; the D gene is possibly TRBD2 (6 bases). The V end lost 5 bases, the J end lost 0 bases, and 11 bases lay between the germline ends. The germline V gene encodes CDR1 SGHAT and CDR2 FQNNGV. The CDR3 is made up of 15 amino acids. CDR3 nucleotides: TGTGCCAGCAGCACACGGGGGAGCTCCTACAATGAGCAGTTCTTC. This codes for CASSTRGSSYNEQFF. Full variable domain (remainder filled in from reference TRBV11-2 and TRBJ2-1): EAGVAQSPRYKIIEKRQSVAFWCNPISGHATLYWYQQILGQGPKLLIQFQNNGVVDDSQLPKDRFSAERLKGVDSTLKIQPAKLEDSAVYLCASSTRGSSYNEQFFGPGTRLTVL.

The chain links TRBV19 to TRBJ2-5, with D unresolved. The germline V gene encodes CDR1 LNHDA and CDR2 SQIVND (reference sequence). The CDR3 totals 11 residues. The V and J ends lost 6 bases and 5 bases respectively, with 7 bases between them. The CDR3: CASRRQETQYF. The CDR3 coding sequence is TGTGCCAGTAGGCGGCAGGAGACCCAGTACTTC.

This clone was seen a single time. The chain recombines TRBV5-1 with TRBJ2-7; 8 bases match TRBD1. Germline lookup yields CDR1 SGHRS and CDR2 YFSETQ. J lost 7 bases, V lost 0 bases, and 15 bases had no gene match. This CDR3 has 17 amino acids. The CDR3: CASSLAPGQAEVGEQYF. The CDR3 DNA sequence: TGCGCCAGCAGCTTGGCCCCGGGACAGGCCGAGGTGGGGGAGCAGTACTTC.

The chain uses TRBV30 and TRBJ2-7; either TRBD1 or TRBD2 may fit D (5 bases each). The CDR3 loop spans 13 amino acids. Trimming shortened V by 4 bases and J by 5 bases, and 15 bases separated the two germline ends. CDR1 is GTSNPN and CDR2 is SVGIG in the germline V gene (reference sequence). The CDR3 coding sequence is TGTGCCTGGAAGGACGGGGCCCTTCACGAGCAGTACTTC. As protein: CAWKDGALHEQYF.

The chain carries TRBV19 and TRBJ2-1, with D perhaps TRBD1 or TRBD2 (5 bases each). Germline assignment: CDR1 LNHDA and CDR2 SQIVND (reference sequence). The CDR3 is made up of 16 amino acids. V gave up 6 bases and J gave up 4 bases, with 19 bases separating them. CDR3 in DNA: TGTGCCAGTAGCCCGACGGTGGGGACGGTATACAATGAGCAGTTCTTC. Its protein is CASSPTVGTVYNEQFF.

A few counts support this clone. The chain links TRBV7-2 to TRBJ2-5; 14 nucleotides agree with TRBD2. The CDR3 has 17 residues. Trimming at V came to 3 bases and at J to 4 bases, leaving 7 bases not matched to a gene. Germline loops: CDR1 SGHTA, CDR2 FQGNSA. In DNA form, the CDR3 reads TGTGCCAGCAGCTTCCCCTCGGGACTAGCGGGAGCAGAGACCCAGTACTTC. It translates to CASSFPSGLAGAETQYF.

This clone was observed a handful of times. J is TRBJ2-6 and V is TRBV10-3; TRBD1 is a possible D gene (6 bases). This CDR3 is built from 14 residues. The ends were cut back, 7 bases at V and 0 bases at J, with 7 bases in the middle. Per the germline V gene, CDR1 is ENHRY and CDR2 is SYGVKD. DNA of the CDR3: TGTGCCATCATGGACAGCTCTGGGGCCAACGTCCTGACTTTC. This codes for CAIMDSSGANVLTF.

The chain has TRBV28 and TRBJ2-1; D possibly corresponds to TRBD1 (5 bases). Germline V gene data show CDR1 as MDHEN and CDR2 as SYDVKM. The CDR3 totals 15 residues. The V end was cut by 3 bases, the J end by 1 base, with 10 bases between. CDR3 sequence reads: CASSFGHLSYNEQFF. DNA for the CDR3: TGTGCCAGCAGTTTTGGACACCTATCCTACAATGAGCAGTTCTTC.

In this sample, this clone turned up a few times. The rearrangement uses TRBV29-1 and TRBJ2-1; TRBD2 matches at 11 bases. The CDR3 consists of 14 residues. From germline, CDR1 is SQVTM and CDR2 ANQGSEA. Losses at the gene ends were 2 bases for V and 8 bases for J; bases not matched to a gene: 5. CDR3 in DNA: TGCAGCGTTGAAAACCGACTAGCGGGATATGAGCAGTTCTTC. It yields the protein CSVENRLAGYEQFF.

The V and J genes are TRBV5-1 and TRBJ1-5; 8 bases match TRBD1. Trimming at V came to 5 bases and at J to 10 bases, leaving 8 bases not matched to a gene. Germline CDR1 and CDR2: SGHRS and YFSETQ. The length of the CDR3 is 13 residues. For the CDR3, the DNA is TGCGCCAGCAGGGGAGGGACAGGTGAACCCCAGCATTTT. Protein: CASRGGTGEPQHF.

The chain combines TRBV10-3 with TRBJ1-1, with D possibly TRBD1 on 5 matching bases. The V end was cut by 6 bases, the J end by 2 bases, with 10 bases between. CDR1 and CDR2 (germline): ENHRY, SYGVKD. The CDR3 consists of 13 residues. CDR3 coding DNA: TGTGCCATCAGAGCAGGGACCAACACTGAAGCTTTCTTT. Translation: CAIRAGTNTEAFF.

V usage is TRBV18 and J usage is TRBJ2-7; possible D gene TRBD2, 6 bases. V gave up 4 bases and J gave up 3 bases, with 7 bases separating them. The CDR3 covers 12 residues. Germline-derived CDR1 and CDR2 are KGHSH and LQKENI. CDR3 region: CASSLADYEQYF. CDR3 coding DNA: TGTGCCAGCTCACTAGCGGACTACGAGCAGTACTTC.

This clone was detected once. The chain is built from TRBV14 and TRBJ1-1; D ambiguous. Germline V CDR1 and CDR2: SGHDN, FVKESK. The CDR3 has 13 residues. V was pared by 3 bases and J by 11 bases, with 16 bases between. The CDR3 DNA follows: TGTGCCAGCAGCCATTTTCCGGAGGGAGGGGCTTTCTTT. Translated, it gives CASSHFPEGGAFF.

The CDR3 nucleotides read TGTGCCAGCAGCCAAGATATCCGACTATCACTCTACGAGCAGTACTTC. Protein product: CASSQDIRLSLYEQYF. The gene calls are TRBV14 and TRBJ2-7; weak D call: TRBD2 (5 bases). V lost 0 bases, J lost 3 bases, and 15 bases lay in between. The V gene's germline CDR1 is SGHDN and CDR2 FVKESK. The CDR3 consists of 16 residues.

The genes are TRBV10-3 and TRBJ2-3, with 9 bases lining up with TRBD2. The CDR3 runs 15 residues. Germline loops: CDR1 ENHRY, CDR2 SYGVKD. The V gene end was trimmed by 8 bases and the J gene end by 2 bases; junction bases not matched to a gene: 8. The CDR3 region is CAIDTSGRTTDTQYF. The CDR3 coding sequence is TGTGCCATCGATACGAGCGGGAGGACCACAGATACGCAGTATTTT.

This clone was recorded a few times. The CDR3 sequence: CASSSSGLRHDEQFF. In DNA, the CDR3 is TGTGCCAGCAGTTCCTCGGGACTACGTCACGATGAGCAGTTCTTC. The J gene is TRBJ2-1, the V gene TRBV28; 7 nucleotides line up with TRBD2. Germline CDR1 is MDHEN and CDR2 is SYDVKM. With 4 bases clipped from V and 8 bases from J, the junction kept 11 bases outside the gene matches. This CDR3 comprises 15 residues.

This clone occurred a few times. The rearrangement links TRBV5-1 to TRBJ2-7; the D is unclear. Germline assignment: CDR1 SGHRS and CDR2 YFSETQ. V lost 4 bases and J 0 bases, leaving 2 bases between the germline ends. The CDR3 extends over 11 amino acids. The CDR3 DNA reads as TGCGCCAGCAGCGCCTCCTACGAGCAGTACTTC. Protein product: CASSASYEQYF.

Of note for this clone: This CDR3 is also generated by other DNA sequences in the sample. This sequence joins TRBV4-1 and TRBJ2-5, with a weak D call TRBD2 (6 bases). Germline V gene lookup returns CDR1 MGHRA and CDR2 YSYEKL. The CDR3 totals 13 residues. V was clipped by 1 base and J by 5 bases, with 8 bases between them. The DNA of the CDR3 is TGCGCCAGCAGCCAAGTGGCGGGGGAGACCCAGTACTTC. It translates to CASSQVAGETQYF.

There are a few counts of this clone. V gene TRBV30 combines with J gene TRBJ2-2; 9 bases fit TRBD1. The CDR3 is 15 amino acids. With V trimmed by 3 bases and J by 4 bases, 6 bases remained unmatched. In germline, CDR1 is GTSNPN, CDR2 SVGIG (reference sequence). CDR3 in amino acids: CAWSKGQGPTGELFF. CDR3 sequence (DNA): TGTGCCTGGAGCAAGGGACAGGGTCCCACCGGGGAGCTGTTTTTT.

The chain links TRBV4-3 to TRBJ2-3; D is ambiguous. The ends were cut back, 3 bases at V and 3 bases at J, with 10 bases in the middle. The CDR3 is made up of 14 amino acids. From germline, CDR1 is LGHNA and CDR2 YSLEER. This CDR3 is CASSQDLQTDTQYF. In DNA, the CDR3 is TGCGCCAGCAGCCAGGACCTTCAAACAGATACGCAGTATTTT.

This rearrangement joins TRBV30 to TRBJ2-7; D is possibly TRBD1 (5 bases). Trimming pared 4 bases from V and 0 bases from J, leaving 10 bases between. The CDR3 covers 13 residues. The germline V gene has CDR1 GTSNPN and CDR2 SVGIG (reference sequence). The CDR3: CAWIRDSSYEQYF. The CDR3 DNA reads TGTGCCTGGATCCGTGACAGCTCCTACGAGCAGTACTTC.

V gene TRBV29-1 combines with J gene TRBJ2-7, with D tentatively TRBD1 (6 bases). CDR1 is SQVTM, CDR2 ANQGSEA, per germline. Trimming shortened V by 5 bases and J by 1 base, and 18 bases separated the two germline ends. The CDR3 is 15 amino acids. The CDR3 region is CSVSGTLDISYEQYF. The CDR3 region has the DNA TGCAGCGTTTCCGGGACATTGGACATTTCCTACGAGCAGTACTTC.